The 22 T cell receptor beta chains listed next were all sequenced from one sample in a study of response to subunit inactivated influenza vaccine. TCRdb reanalysed the RT-PCR reads using MiXCR and keeps one entry per CDR3 protein. The sample includes hundreds of thousands of distinct CDR3 sequences, approximately 15% of them seen just once. The sequencing used CD4+ T cells sorted from PBMCs, collected around 25 months after vaccination. These receptors originate from a man between 45 and 75 years old who received an inactivated influenza vaccine.

J is TRBJ2-1 and V is TRBV6-1; D possibly corresponds to TRBD2 (7 bases). The germline V and J ends were trimmed by 2 bases and 3 bases, with 14 bases remaining between them. This CDR3 contains 16 residues. From germline, CDR1 is MNHNS and CDR2 SASEGT. CDR3 in DNA: TGTGCCAGCAGTGAAACGGGGGGACACTTCTACAATGAGCAGTTCTTC. Amino acid sequence: CASSETGGHFYNEQFF.

The chain is built from TRBV5-1 and TRBJ2-3; 11 bases align to TRBD2. Germline V lookup: CDR1 SGHRS, CDR2 YFSETQ. Germline trimming cut 5 bases from V and 5 bases from J; bases unmatched to any gene: 4. The CDR3 consists of 14 residues. Here the CDR3 reads CASSLLAGVDTQYF. The DNA for the CDR3 is TGCGCCAGCAGTCTACTAGCGGGGGTAGATACGCAGTATTTT.

There are many counts of this clonotype. This chain joins TRBV4-2 and TRBJ2-6; 9 nucleotides match TRBD1. Germline V gene lookup returns CDR1 LGHNA and CDR2 YNFKEQ. The CDR3 extends over 17 amino acids. J lost 4 bases, V lost 2 bases, and 6 bases had no gene match. The DNA of the CDR3 is TGTGCCAGCAGCCAACCGGGACAGGGAACAGGGGCCAACGTCCTGACTTTC. It yields the protein CASSQPGQGTGANVLTF.

This clonotype was seen a few times. The chain carries TRBV28 and TRBJ2-3; D may be TRBD1 or TRBD2 (6 bases each). The V and J ends lost 6 bases and 2 bases respectively, with 15 bases between them. The CDR3 length is 15 residues. Germline V lookup: CDR1 MDHEN, CDR2 SYDVKM. The DNA of the CDR3 is TGTGCCAGCAGCCGTAGGGGGGAACTCACAGATACGCAGTATTTT. The encoded protein is CASSRRGELTDTQYF. The variable domain in full, completed from reference TRBV28 and TRBJ2-3, reads DVKVTQSSRYLVKRTGEKVFLECVQDMDHENMFWYRQDPGLGLRLIYFSYDVKMKEKGDIPEGYSVSREKKERFSLILESASTNQTSMYLCASSRRGELTDTQYFGPGTRLTVL.

The chain combines TRBV7-2 with TRBJ2-7; 9 bases align to TRBD1. There are 15 residues in the CDR3. With 5 bases clipped from V and 2 bases from J, the junction kept 7 bases outside the gene matches. CDR1 is SGHTA, CDR2 FQGNSA, per germline. CDR3 nucleotides: TGTGCCAGCAGCCCGACAGGGACAGGGACCTACGAGCAGTACTTC. Translated, it gives CASSPTGTGTYEQYF. Based on the CDR3 plus reference TRBV7-2 and TRBJ2-7, the full variable domain is GAGVSQSPSNKVTEKGKDVELRCDPISGHTALYWYRQSLGQGLEFLIYFQGNSAPDKSGLPSDRFSAERTGGSVSTLTIQRTQQEDSAVYLCASSPTGTGTYEQYFGPGTRLTVT.

The V gene is TRBV7-8, the J gene TRBJ2-2; tentative D call: TRBD1 (5 bases). The CDR3 length is 16 residues. V was pared by 5 bases and J by 1 base, with 14 bases between. Germline V gene data show CDR1 as SGHVS and CDR2 as FQNEAQ. The CDR3 here is CASSKGSQLNTGELFF. The CDR3 nucleotides read TGTGCCAGCAGCAAGGGGTCCCAGCTGAACACCGGGGAGCTGTTTTTT.

This clonotype has more than one count but fewer than ten. The V gene is TRBV3-1, the J gene TRBJ2-4, with 13 bases identical to TRBD2. In germline, CDR1 is LGHDT, CDR2 YNNKEL (reference sequence). V was pared by 1 base and J by 1 base, with 1 base of the junction left unmatched. The CDR3 contains 17 residues. The CDR3 reads CASSQVTSGRAKNIQYF. The DNA for the CDR3 is TGTGCCAGCAGCCAAGTGACTAGCGGGAGGGCCAAAAACATTCAGTACTTC.

Here the CDR3 DNA reads TGCGCCAGCAGCTTGGGGGCAAGCCAAGAGACCCAGTACTTC. As protein: CASSLGASQETQYF. The gene calls are TRBV5-1 and TRBJ2-5; the D is unclear. Germline V lookup: CDR1 SGHRS, CDR2 YFSETQ. The ends were cut back, 0 bases at V and 1 base at J, with 7 bases in the middle. This CDR3 comprises 14 residues. The entire variable domain, with the rest obtained from reference TRBV5-1 and TRBJ2-5, is as follows: KAGVTQTPRYLIKTRGQQVTLSCSPISGHRSVSWYQQTPGQGLQFLFEYFSETQRNKGNFPGRFSGRQFSNSRSEMNVSTLELGDSALYLCASSLGASQETQYFGPGTRLLVL.

V usage is TRBV28 and J usage is TRBJ1-2; D perhaps matches TRBD1 (6 bases). The CDR3 is 15 amino acids. Germline values: CDR1 MDHEN, CDR2 SYDVKM. Deletions cut 8 bases from V and 0 bases from J, with 16 bases between. CDR3 protein: CASSAMDSSNYGYTF. CDR3 bases: TGTGCCAGCTCGGCCATGGACAGCTCTAACTATGGCTACACCTTC.

J is TRBJ2-7 and V is TRBV29-1; D remains unclear. The CDR3 spans 11 residues. Germline CDR1 is SQVTM and CDR2 is ANQGSEA. Between the trimmed V and J ends, which lost 2 bases and 5 bases, there was a span of 7 bases. The CDR3, as DNA: TGCAGCGTTGAATATATGGACGAGCAGTACTTC. The encoded protein is CSVEYMDEQYF.

This sequence joins TRBV3-1 and TRBJ1-4, with D uncertain. The CDR3 is 13 amino acids. With 4 bases removed from V and 7 bases from J, the gap between germline ends came to 10 bases. Looked up from germline, CDR1 is LGHDT and CDR2 is YNNKEL (reference sequence). The DNA for the CDR3 is TGTGCCAGCAGCCTGGTCGATGGTGAAAAACTGTTTTTT. Translation gives CASSLVDGEKLFF.

This clonotype was detected only a few times. The CDR3 DNA sequence: TGTGCCAGCAGTTTAGCTCAGGGGAGTGGCTACACCTTC. Its translation: CASSLAQGSGYTF. The genes are TRBV12-3 or TRBV12-4 and TRBJ1-2; D perhaps matches TRBD1 (6 bases). The CDR3 consists of 13 residues. V lost 0 bases to trimming and J lost 7 bases, with 9 bases between them.

This clonotype was counted only a few times. The chain couples TRBV7-2 to TRBJ2-3, with 9 nucleotides matching TRBD1. This CDR3 has 16 amino acids. CDR1 is SGHTA, CDR2 FQGNSA, per germline. The V gene end was trimmed by 5 bases and the J gene end by 3 bases; junction bases not matched to a gene: 9. CDR3 in DNA: TGTGCCAGCAGCCAGACCTCCGGGACAGGGACAGATACGCAGTATTTT. Amino acid sequence: CASSQTSGTGTDTQYF.

This chain uses TRBV29-1 with TRBJ2-1; D uncertain. CDR1 SQVTM and CDR2 ANQGSEA come from the germline V gene. This CDR3 is 12 amino acids long. V was trimmed by 2 bases and J by 2 bases, leaving 4 bases between them. The CDR3 protein is CSVEIAYNEQFF. The CDR3 nucleotides read TGCAGCGTTGAAATAGCCTACAATGAGCAGTTCTTC.

This clonotype was detected only a few times. The chain combines TRBV11-2 with TRBJ2-1, with D unresolved. V lost 0 bases, J lost 6 bases, and 6 bases lay in between. CDR1 is SGHAT, CDR2 FQNNGV, per germline. The CDR3 is made up of 13 amino acids. The CDR3 DNA sequence: TGTGCCAGCAGCTTAGATCCGAGCAATGAGCAGTTCTTC. Its translation is CASSLDPSNEQFF.

The rearrangement uses TRBV20-1 and TRBJ2-3, with 8 positions matching TRBD1. CDR3 length equals 16 residues. CDR1 and CDR2 from the germline V gene are DFQATT and SNEGSKA (reference sequence). V lost 3 bases to trimming and J lost 3 bases; unmatched junction nucleotides: 11. The CDR3 spells CSASTTGETKTDTQYF. CDR3 DNA: TGCAGTGCTAGCACGACAGGGGAAACTAAGACAGATACGCAGTATTTT.

This rearrangement joins TRBV6-1 to TRBJ1-4; D is possibly TRBD1 (6 bases). This CDR3 has 15 residues. Trimming took off 6 bases at V and 8 bases at J, with 19 bases between the two ends. Germline values: CDR1 MNHNS, CDR2 SASEGT. CDR3 amino acids: CASRASGTQTEKLFF. DNA of the CDR3: TGTGCCAGCAGAGCTTCCGGGACACAGACGGAAAAACTGTTTTTT.

This clonotype came up a few times. V usage is TRBV5-1 and J usage is TRBJ1-2; tentative D call: TRBD1 (6 bases). Germline CDR1 and CDR2: SGHRS and YFSETQ. This CDR3 has 14 amino acids. V lost 0 bases and J 6 bases, leaving 12 bases between the germline ends. CDR3 nucleotides: TGCGCCAGCAGCTTGGGGAGGGGGACGGATGGCTACACCTTC. Translation: CASSLGRGTDGYTF. Combining the CDR3 with reference TRBV5-1 and TRBJ1-2 gives the whole variable domain KAGVTQTPRYLIKTRGQQVTLSCSPISGHRSVSWYQQTPGQGLQFLFEYFSETQRNKGNFPGRFSGRQFSNSRSEMNVSTLELGDSALYLCASSLGRGTDGYTFGSGTRLTVV.

The V call is TRBV28, the J call TRBJ2-1, with 7 bases identical to TRBD2. Germline V lookup: CDR1 MDHEN, CDR2 SYDVKM. CDR3 length equals 15 residues. Losses at the gene ends were 7 bases for V and 7 bases for J; bases not matched to a gene: 13. The DNA for the CDR3 is TGTGCCAGCATGCTTAGGGGAGGGCCGCTAAATGAGCAGTTCTTC. It is translated as CASMLRGGPLNEQFF.

Only one count was recorded for this clonotype. The V call is TRBV11-2, the J call TRBJ2-3; 12 bases line up with TRBD2. The CDR3 is made up of 15 amino acids. Trimming removed 5 bases from V and 5 bases from J; junction bases left unmatched: 5. Germline assignment: CDR1 SGHAT and CDR2 FQNNGV. Here the CDR3 reads CASSQRGLAGDTQYF. DNA for the CDR3: TGTGCCAGCAGCCAAAGGGGACTAGCGGGAGATACGCAGTATTTT.

The chain joins TRBV6-5 to TRBJ1-2, with D tentatively TRBD1 (5 bases). The CDR3 is 12 residues long. Germline V gene data show CDR1 as MNHEY and CDR2 as SVGAGI. Trimming shortened V by 8 bases and J by 4 bases, and 11 bases separated the two germline ends. CDR3 loop: CASGRGGYGYTF. CDR3 bases: TGTGCCAGCGGTAGGGGCGGCTATGGCTACACCTTC.

This clonotype was seen a handful of times. The chain uses TRBV10-3 and TRBJ2-7, with 10 bases fitting TRBD1. Germline CDR1 reads ENHRY; CDR2 reads SYGVKD. This CDR3 contains 14 residues. The V segment lost 4 bases and the J segment 4 bases; nucleotides outside the gene matches: 4. CDR3 amino acids: CAISGDRGGYEQYF. For the CDR3, the DNA is TGTGCCATCAGTGGGGACAGGGGAGGGTACGAGCAGTACTTC.